This T cell receptor (beta chain) comes out of a study of blood T cells in healthy people across ages. Concerning this clonotype: Its matching antigen is unknown.

Findings and limits, study-wide: Any conclusive comparison of naive versus antigen-experienced cells was prevented by using unsorted PBMCs.

Then a second PCR, running roughly 7 to 11 cycles, was carried out with a sample-barcoded 5' primer and a J-beta primer mix. Each CDR3 protein is one row after TCRdb ran MiXCR on the 5' RACE reads. Among roughly 800,000 distinct CDR3 sequences listed, roughly 60% were seen once. The receptor's source is a man aged 25 to 40 in good health. The sequencing sample was made of blood.

CDR3 sequence (DNA): TGCGCCAGCAGCTTCGGGGGCGGGCCAGAACAAGAGACCCAGTACTTC. Translated: CASSFGGGPEQETQYF. The chain links TRBV5-1 to TRBJ2-5; D tentatively fits TRBD1 or TRBD2 (6 bases each). The ends were cut back, 2 bases at V and 2 bases at J, with 16 bases in the middle. The germline V gene encodes CDR1 SGHRS and CDR2 YFSETQ. The CDR3 contains 16 residues. Supplemented by reference TRBV5-1 and TRBJ2-5, the full variable domain reads KAGVTQTPRYLIKTRGQQVTLSCSPISGHRSVSWYQQTPGQGLQFLFEYFSETQRNKGNFPGRFSGRQFSNSRSEMNVSTLELGDSALYLCASSFGGGPEQETQYFGPGTRLLVL.